The sequence of this T cell receptor beta chain was determined in a study of T cells after yellow fever vaccination. About the study: Any fraction with a low cell number was prepared using SMART-Seq v4 Ultra Low Input.

Findings of the study overall: CD4 and CD8 compartments shared a small share of clonotypes, likely from convergent recombination. In post-booster samples, most primary-vaccination clones reappeared (around 95% CD4, 70% to 90% CD8). Weaker in magnitude, the secondary response showed a faster peak on day 5 versus 15.

This clonotype showed up just a few times. The target antigen is unknown. Using its own MiXCR run on the 5' RACE reads, TCRdb lists one record per CDR3 protein. The data show some 250,000 distinct CDR3 sequences, with roughly 3.5% seen just once and 15% to 20% held by the top ten. Germline V gives CDR1 MGHRA, CDR2 YSYEKL. There are 17 residues in the CDR3. V shed 1 base and J 4 bases; nucleotides not matched to a gene: 5. The gene calls are TRBV4-1 and TRBJ2-2, with TRBD2 matching over 11 bases. The specimen comprised PBMCs, sampled 15 days after the yellow fever booster vaccination. This clonotype was sampled from a man between 18 and 35 years old who received the YFV17D yellow fever vaccine. In DNA, the CDR3 is TGCGCCAGCAGCCAAGTGGCAGGACTAGCGGGCACCGGGGAGCTGTTTTTT. It is translated as CASSQVAGLAGTGELFF.